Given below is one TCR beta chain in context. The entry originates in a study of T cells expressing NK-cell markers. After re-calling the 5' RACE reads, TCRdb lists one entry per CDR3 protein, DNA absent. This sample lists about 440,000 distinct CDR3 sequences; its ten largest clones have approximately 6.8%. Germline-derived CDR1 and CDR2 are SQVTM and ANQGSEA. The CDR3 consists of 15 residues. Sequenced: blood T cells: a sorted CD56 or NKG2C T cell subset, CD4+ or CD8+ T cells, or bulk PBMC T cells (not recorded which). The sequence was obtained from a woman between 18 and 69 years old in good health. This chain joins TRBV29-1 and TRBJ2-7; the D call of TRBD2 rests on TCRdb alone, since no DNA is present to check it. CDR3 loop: CSVEDGTSGPGEQYF.